Following are 17 T cell receptor beta chains from one sample sequenced in a study of control samples from healthy donors and cancer patients. The data were produced by immunoSEQ multiplex PCR, yet TCRdb's version contains in-frame clones alone and is incomplete. The sample contains almost 85,000 clones, 94% of which appear only once. Sequenced: blood. Every receptor here comes from a woman aged 18-30 years in good health.

This clone was counted a single time. The CDR3 loop reads CASNPYGSGGYGYTF. DNA of the CDR3: TGTGCCAGCAACCCTTACGGTTCAGGGGGCTATGGCTACACCTTC. The V and J genes are TRBV27 and TRBJ1-2; 7 bases align to TRBD1. V lost 7 bases to trimming and J lost 4 bases; unmatched junction nucleotides: 12. The CDR3 consists of 15 residues. Looked up from germline, CDR1 is MNHEY and CDR2 is SMNVEV (reference sequence).

The gene calls are TRBV11-3 and TRBJ2-7; D is uncertain. CDR1 is SGHNT and CDR2 is YENEEA in the germline V gene. This CDR3 is built from 13 residues. V shed 5 bases and J shed 3 bases, with 11 bases lying between them. In DNA form, the CDR3 reads TGTGCCAGCAGCGGCTTCCCGAACTACGAGCAGTACTTC. Its protein product is CASSGFPNYEQYF.

This chain links TRBV13 with TRBJ2-4; D may match TRBD1 or TRBD2 (5 bases each). CDR1 and CDR2 from the germline V gene are PRHDT and FYEKMQ (reference sequence). The V end was cut by 5 bases, the J end by 0 bases, with 11 bases between. The CDR3 runs 15 residues. This chain's CDR3 is CASSRTGTAKNIQYF. The CDR3 nucleotides are TGTGCCAGCAGCAGAACCGGGACAGCCAAAAACATTCAGTACTTC.

Written as DNA, the CDR3 is TGTGCCAGCTCACCACCGCCAGGGGGAAACACCATATATTTT. Translating gives CASSPPPGGNTIYF. The chain recombines TRBV18 with TRBJ1-3; possibly TRBD1 for D (5 bases). V dropped 0 bases and J dropped 4 bases, with 7 bases sitting between them. The CDR3 spans 14 residues. Germline V gene data show CDR1 as KGHSH and CDR2 as LQKENI.

V gene TRBV4-2 combines with J gene TRBJ1-3, with 9 bases identical to TRBD1. The J segment lost 0 bases and the V segment lost 0 bases, leaving 15 bases of the junction unmatched. The CDR3 is 21 residues long. Germline CDR1 reads LGHNA; CDR2 reads YNFKEQ. CDR3 sequence reads: CASSQDNLLGTGFSSGNTIYF. The CDR3 nucleotides read TGTGCCAGCAGCCAAGATAATCTATTGGGGACAGGGTTTAGCTCTGGAAACACCATATATTTT.

This chain connects TRBV29-1 to TRBJ2-7; D remains unclear. CDR3 size: 12 residues. Germline V gives CDR1 SQVTM, CDR2 ANQGSEA. V was shortened by 4 bases and J by 5 bases, with 12 bases between the two germline ends. CDR3 residues: CSVGIGFNEQYF. The CDR3 coding sequence is TGCAGCGTTGGAATTGGATTCAACGAGCAGTACTTC.

The rearrangement joins TRBV27 to TRBJ2-2; D not resolved. V lost 3 bases and J lost 1, with 3 bases in between. Germline V gene lookup returns CDR1 MNHEY and CDR2 SMNVEV (reference sequence). The CDR3 is 13 amino acids. CDR3 DNA: TGTGCCAGCAGTTTGGTGAACACCGGGGAGCTGTTTTTT. Residues: CASSLVNTGELFF.

The V and J genes are TRBV5-5 and TRBJ2-7; D call uncertain. Germline V CDR1 and CDR2: SGHKS, YYEKEE (reference sequence). The CDR3 is 14 amino acids. V was shortened by 0 bases and J by 3 bases, with 10 bases between the two germline ends. This CDR3 reads CASSLGVSFYEQYF. For the CDR3, the DNA is TGTGCCAGCAGCTTGGGGGTTAGTTTCTACGAGCAGTACTTC.

This sequence joins TRBV28 and TRBJ1-2; perhaps TRBD1 as D (6 bases). CDR1 is MDHEN, CDR2 SYDVKM, per germline. V lost 5 bases to trimming and J lost 2 bases, with 18 bases between them. The CDR3 extends over 16 amino acids. CDR3 DNA sequence: TGTGCCAGCAGTCTGACCCGGGACATCGGCAACTATGGCTACACCTTC. Its protein product is CASSLTRDIGNYGYTF.

This clone has a single count. This chain joins TRBV7-2 and TRBJ2-7; maybe TRBD2 (5 bases). Germline V gene lookup returns CDR1 SGHTA and CDR2 FQGNSA. CDR3 length: 18 amino acids. Trimming left V 4 bases short and J 4 bases short, with 26 bases between. The CDR3 protein is CASSSVLHQRGLKYEQYF. The CDR3 DNA is TGTGCCAGCAGCTCTGTATTGCACCAACGGGGATTAAAATACGAGCAGTACTTC.

This rearrangement joins TRBV6-5 to TRBJ2-7, with TRBD1 matching over 7 bases. The V and J ends lost 5 bases and 2 bases, in that order; junction bases with no gene match: 6. CDR3 length equals 14 residues. The germline V gene has CDR1 MNHEY and CDR2 SVGAGI. The CDR3 region has the DNA TGTGCCAGCAGTAGACAGGGAAGCACCTACGAGCAGTACTTC. Translation gives CASSRQGSTYEQYF.

The CDR3 DNA sequence: TGCGCCAGCAGCCCAGACAACTCTGGAAACACCATATATTTT. Amino acids: CASSPDNSGNTIYF. V gene TRBV4-3 combines with J gene TRBJ1-3, with unresolved D. The CDR3 contains 14 residues. The germline gives CDR1 LGHNA, CDR2 YSLEER. The germline V and J ends were trimmed by 4 bases and 0 bases, with 7 bases remaining between them.

This rearrangement joins TRBV6-1 to TRBJ1-2; weak D call: TRBD1 (6 bases). Trimming cost V 0 bases and J 8 bases, with 13 bases left between them. Looked up from germline, CDR1 is MNHNS and CDR2 is SASEGT. The length of the CDR3 is 14 residues. In DNA, the CDR3 is TGTGCCAGCAGTGAAGCGCGCCAGGGGTACGGCTACACCTTC. It is translated as CASSEARQGYGYTF.

V gene TRBV28 combines with J gene TRBJ1-2; 8 nucleotides line up with TRBD1. The germline gives CDR1 MDHEN, CDR2 SYDVKM. This CDR3 has 15 amino acids. V lost 4 bases and J lost 8; bases outside the gene matches: 12. The CDR3 is CASSSEGRGLGGYTF. The DNA for the CDR3 is TGTGCCAGCAGTTCCGAGGGCAGGGGGCTTGGAGGCTACACCTTC.

V is TRBV7-3 and J is TRBJ2-1; possible D gene TRBD2, 7 bases. Looked up from germline, CDR1 is SGHTA and CDR2 is FQGTGA. This CDR3 spans 15 amino acids. The germline V and J ends were trimmed by 2 bases and 5 bases, with 13 bases remaining between them. Here the CDR3 DNA reads TGTGCCAGCAGCTTACGGGCGGGGGACAACAATGAGCAGTTCTTC. Protein: CASSLRAGDNNEQFF.

The rearrangement links TRBV7-9 to TRBJ1-2, with D possibly matching TRBD1 (5 bases). Germline CDR1 is SEHNR and CDR2 is FQNEAQ (reference sequence). This CDR3 has 14 residues. The V gene lost 8 bases and the J gene lost 6 bases, with 19 bases spanning the gap. CDR3 in amino acids: CASSGSGSAHGYTF. For the CDR3, the DNA is TGTGCCAGCTCAGGATCAGGGTCGGCGCATGGCTACACCTTC.

The chain has TRBV5-1 and TRBJ1-1; D is perhaps TRBD1 (6 bases). Germline CDR1 reads SGHRS; CDR2 reads YFSETQ. V was clipped by 7 bases and J by 0 bases, with 25 bases between them. The CDR3 has 18 amino acids. The chain's CDR3 is CASQAGRGGGRMNTEAFF. In DNA form, the CDR3 reads TGCGCCAGCCAGGCAGGCAGGGGAGGAGGGAGGATGAACACTGAAGCTTTCTTT.